This record covers a single TCR beta chain. Its antigen is as yet unknown. The data originate from a study of vaccination effects on CD4 cells after COVID-19. Study-wide context: It was a median of 72 days after the second dose that post-vaccine samples were obtained. Supplemented with around 9.8 IU/ml IL-2 and approximately 9.7 ug/ml peptides, a few million PBMC per well were kept in culture.

The culture ran for about eleven days before CD4+ T cells were isolated. Participants got two doses of BNT162b2 or mRNA-1273 vaccine. Some clones are missing from TCRdb's copy, which holds only in-frame ones; the method was immunoSEQ multiplex PCR. The sample carries 66,000 or so clones, less than 85% recorded once. Germline loops: CDR1 MNHNS, CDR2 SASEGT. The junction had 7 bases not matched to a gene; V was cut back by 1 base and J by 1 base. This CDR3 has 17 residues. The V call is TRBV6-1, the J call TRBJ1-5; TRBD1 aligns across 7 bases. This specimen consisted of CD4+ T cells from PBMCs cultured without peptide, obtained after COVID-19 vaccination. The receptor's source is a human donor who received a COVID-19 vaccine. The CDR3 DNA reads as TGTGCCAGCAGTGAAGGGGCAGGGGGGGTAAGCAATCAGCCCCAGCATTTT. Its translation is CASSEGAGGVSNQPQHF.